Each of the 26 T cell receptor beta chains below was sequenced from the same sample in a study of post-analysis software for immune sequencing data (dated by TCRdb to the mid-2010s). The paper as a whole reports these results and caveats: Patients showed significantly higher frequencies than controls for several TRBV segments, among them TRBV5-6, TRBV5-1 and TRBV20-1.

Library creation used PCR. Sequencing instrument: Illumina HiSeq 2500. Unique molecular identifiers were incorporated into TCR beta cDNA libraries to reduce PCR and sequencing biases. Using fastp trimming at Q25 and MiXCR clonotype assembly, TCRdb reanalyzed the public sequencing data and kept in-frame beta chains. Entries are consolidated by CDR3 protein sequence, retaining the most common genes and DNA. For this sample there are about 430,000 distinct CDR3 sequences; roughly 38% appear just once. The ten largest make up 7.6% of the sample. No cognate antigen is known for these TCRs. The material sequenced was blood. These receptor sequences come from a girl aged 2-10 years with multiple sclerosis.

This chain joins TRBV20-1 and TRBJ1-6; TRBD1 matches 8 bases. With 6 bases clipped from V and 5 bases from J, the junction kept 6 bases outside the gene matches. Germline V gives CDR1 DFQATT, CDR2 SNEGSKA (reference sequence). The CDR3 contains 14 residues. CDR3 protein: CSARTGLDNSPLHF. CDR3 nucleotide sequence: TGCAGTGCGAGGACAGGGTTAGATAATTCACCCCTCCACTTT.

This clonotype was found a few times. The chain combines TRBV29-1 with TRBJ2-1, with D perhaps TRBD2 (6 bases). The CDR3 spans 11 residues. Per the germline V gene, CDR1 is SQVTM and CDR2 is ANQGSEA. V lost 3 bases and J lost 9, with 9 bases in between. As DNA, the CDR3 is TGCAGCGTTGACCGGGGGTTTGAGCAGTTCTTC. Translated, it gives CSVDRGFEQFF.

This clonotype showed up just a few times. This chain uses TRBV20-1 with TRBJ2-1, with 8 nucleotides matching TRBD2. This CDR3 contains 15 residues. Germline V gene lookup returns CDR1 DFQATT and CDR2 SNEGSKA (reference sequence). V lost 5 bases, J lost 0 bases, and 6 bases stayed unmatched. DNA of the CDR3: TGCAGTGCTTGGGGACTAGACGACTCCTACAATGAGCAGTTCTTC. As protein: CSAWGLDDSYNEQFF.

The chain carries TRBV5-1 and TRBJ1-1; D remains ambiguous. Per germline, CDR1 SGHRS and CDR2 YFSETQ. The CDR3 consists of 17 residues. The V end lost 3 bases, the J end lost 1 base, and 19 bases lay between the germline ends. CDR3 region: CASSSAVIKLGNTEAFF. The CDR3, as DNA: TGCGCCAGCAGCTCCGCCGTGATTAAGCTTGGGAACACTGAAGCTTTCTTT.

As concerns this clonotype: This may stem from a read error, because a much larger clone lies one nucleotide away. The V gene is TRBV20-1, the J gene TRBJ2-1; TRBD2 might be the D (6 bases). The CDR3 is 13 residues long. Per the germline V gene, CDR1 is DFQATT and CDR2 is SNEGSKA (reference sequence). Here the CDR3 reads CSADRGTYDEQFF. The CDR3 DNA sequence: TGCAGTGCTGATCGGGGGACCTACGATGAGCAGTTCTTC.

This clonotype was seen more than once but under ten times. V and J are TRBV7-9 and TRBJ2-3, with D possibly called TRBD1 or TRBD2 (5 bases each). Germline CDR1 reads SEHNR; CDR2 reads FQNEAQ (reference sequence). The V gene lost 0 bases and the J gene lost 3 bases, with 16 bases spanning the gap. CDR3 length: 17 amino acids. For the CDR3, the DNA is TGTGCCAGCAGCTTAGCGGCTGGGACCCAGCTAACAGATACGCAGTATTTT. This codes for CASSLAAGTQLTDTQYF.

The chain is built from TRBV12-3 or TRBV12-4 and TRBJ2-1, with D perhaps matching TRBD2 (5 bases). Deletions cut 1 base from V and 12 bases from J, with 10 bases between. The CDR3 has 12 amino acids. DNA for the CDR3: TGTGCCAGCAGTTTAGAGAGCGGTAGGCAGTTCTTC. Its protein product is CASSLESGRQFF.

The chain is built from TRBV18 and TRBJ2-7; a possible D gene is TRBD1 (5 bases). With 4 bases removed from V and 0 bases from J, the gap between germline ends came to 16 bases. Germline V gene lookup returns CDR1 KGHSH and CDR2 LQKENI. CDR3 length: 16 residues. For the CDR3, the DNA is TGTGCCAGCTCACTATCTGGAGACAGTAGCTCCTACGAGCAGTACTTC. Translated, it gives CASSLSGDSSSYEQYF.

This clonotype was observed a handful of times. The chain carries TRBV5-1 and TRBJ1-4, with TRBD1 identical over 8 bases. Germline V gene data show CDR1 as SGHRS and CDR2 as YFSETQ. Unmatched junction bases numbered 6, after V lost 4 bases and J lost 4 bases. The CDR3 has 15 amino acids. CDR3 in DNA: TGCGCCAGCAGCGTCGGACAGGGAATTAATGAAAAACTGTTTTTT. This sequence encodes CASSVGQGINEKLFF.

The genes are TRBV12-3 or TRBV12-4 and TRBJ2-1; 8 bases fit TRBD1. The junction had 6 bases not matched to a gene; V was cut back by 6 bases and J by 2 bases. The CDR3 consists of 15 residues. The CDR3 loop is CASSRQGRTYNEQFF. CDR3 DNA: TGTGCCAGCAGCCGACAGGGGAGGACCTACAATGAGCAGTTCTTC.

The rearrangement joins TRBV7-2 to TRBJ1-1; TRBD1 agrees at 7 bases. There are 15 residues in the CDR3. V gave up 3 bases and J gave up 1 base; unmatched junction bases: 5. Germline V lookup: CDR1 SGHTA, CDR2 FQGNSA. The CDR3 DNA reads as TGTGCCAGCAGCTTTACAGGGGCGGGGAACACTGAAGCTTTCTTT. It codes for CASSFTGAGNTEAFF. Based on the CDR3 plus reference TRBV7-2 and TRBJ1-1, the full variable domain is GAGVSQSPSNKVTEKGKDVELRCDPISGHTALYWYRQSLGQGLEFLIYFQGNSAPDKSGLPSDRFSAERTGGSVSTLTIQRTQQEDSAVYLCASSFTGAGNTEAFFGQGTRLTVV.

V is TRBV7-3 and J is TRBJ2-1; 8 positions agree with TRBD1. From germline, CDR1 is SGHTA and CDR2 FQGTGA. The CDR3 has 14 residues. Germline trimming cut 4 bases from V and 4 bases from J; bases unmatched to any gene: 3. The CDR3 loop is CASSSTGVYNEQFF. DNA of the CDR3: TGTGCCAGCAGCTCGACAGGGGTATACAATGAGCAGTTCTTC.

The chain links TRBV2 to TRBJ2-1, with D possibly matching TRBD2 (6 bases). The CDR3 loop spans 16 amino acids. CDR1 is SNHLY and CDR2 is FYNNEI in the germline V gene. Trimming removed 7 bases at V and 4 bases at J, with 20 bases between. The CDR3 region has the DNA TGTGCCAGCACAGAAGGAGGGGCAGTAAGTTACAATGAGCAGTTCTTC. Translation: CASTEGGAVSYNEQFF. The full variable domain, its missing parts supplied by reference TRBV2 and TRBJ2-1, is EPEVTQTPSHQVTQMGQEVILRCVPISNHLYFYWYRQILGQKVEFLVSFYNNEISEKSEIFDDQFSVERPDGSNFTLKIRSTKLEDSAMYFCASTEGGAVSYNEQFFGPGTRLTVL.

J is TRBJ1-2 and V is TRBV20-1, with D possibly being TRBD1 (5 bases). This CDR3 contains 14 residues. Germline V CDR1 and CDR2: DFQATT, SNEGSKA (reference sequence). V was trimmed by 2 bases and J by 2 bases, leaving 12 bases between them. CDR3 sequence (DNA): TGCAGTGCTAGATTGTCGGGGGTCAACTATGGCTACACCTTC. Protein sequence: CSARLSGVNYGYTF.

J is TRBJ2-5 and V is TRBV6-2 or TRBV6-3, with 7 bases aligning to TRBD2. This CDR3 is built from 12 residues. The V gene end was trimmed by 1 base and the J gene end by 11 bases; junction bases not matched to a gene: 4. Germline V gives CDR1 MNHEY, CDR2 SVGEGT. The CDR3 loop reads CASSYWTSEQYF. The CDR3 region has the DNA TGTGCCAGCAGTTACTGGACTAGTGAGCAGTACTTC.

This clonotype was seen more than once but under ten times. The chain uses TRBV27 and TRBJ2-7; 7 positions agree with TRBD1. Germline V gene lookup returns CDR1 MNHEY and CDR2 SMNVEV (reference sequence). CDR3 length equals 15 residues. With 2 bases clipped from V and 3 bases from J, the junction kept 7 bases outside the gene matches. The CDR3 DNA is TGTGCCAGCAGTTTAGTAGGGCAGGGGGACTACGAGCAGTACTTC. Protein: CASSLVGQGDYEQYF.

Only a few counts were recorded for this clonotype. The chain is built from TRBV6-5 and TRBJ2-1; D ambiguous. CDR1 and CDR2 from the germline V gene are MNHEY and SVGAGI. Trimming took off 7 bases at V and 0 bases at J, with 4 bases between the two ends. CDR3 length: 12 amino acids. The CDR3 nucleotides are TGTGCCAGCACTAGCTCCTACAATGAGCAGTTCTTC. Protein sequence: CASTSSYNEQFF.

This chain joins TRBV5-1 and TRBJ2-7; D may be TRBD2 (6 bases). There are 15 residues in the CDR3. Per germline, CDR1 SGHRS and CDR2 YFSETQ. The germline V and J ends were trimmed by 0 bases and 3 bases, with 13 bases remaining between them. CDR3 region: CASSLGTTEGYEQYF. The CDR3 coding sequence is TGCGCCAGCAGCTTGGGGACTACTGAGGGCTACGAGCAGTACTTC.

This clonotype has a single count. The V gene is TRBV29-1, the J gene TRBJ2-3, with 12 positions matching TRBD2. Germline V gene lookup returns CDR1 SQVTM and CDR2 ANQGSEA. This CDR3 spans 18 amino acids. Losses at the gene ends were 6 bases for V and 0 bases for J; bases not matched to a gene: 13. CDR3 bases: TGCAGCGTGCTGCCGACTAGCGGGAGACTACCTAGCACAGATACGCAGTATTTT. Its protein product is CSVLPTSGRLPSTDTQYF.

The chain recombines TRBV28 with TRBJ1-5; no firm D call. The CDR3 extends over 12 amino acids. Germline-derived CDR1 and CDR2 are MDHEN and SYDVKM. V lost 10 bases to trimming and J lost 6 bases, with 13 bases between them. The CDR3 DNA reads as TGTGCCACCCAGAGAGGGAGTCAGCCCCAGCATTTT. Amino acids: CATQRGSQPQHF.

The chain is built from TRBV6-2 or TRBV6-3 and TRBJ2-7; possible D gene TRBD1, 7 bases. This CDR3 is built from 15 residues. V shed 2 bases and J shed 3 bases, with 14 bases lying between them. Germline V lookup: CDR1 MNHEY, CDR2 SVGEGT. CDR3 in amino acids: CASSYPQGGLYEQYF. Written as DNA, the CDR3 is TGTGCCAGCAGTTACCCGCAGGGGGGTCTCTACGAGCAGTACTTC.

The V gene is TRBV10-3, the J gene TRBJ2-1; 10 bases fit TRBD2. Germline lookup yields CDR1 ENHRY and CDR2 SYGVKD. The CDR3 is 13 amino acids. Germline trimming cut 6 bases from V and 6 bases from J; bases unmatched to any gene: 2. The CDR3 reads CAIRAGGPNEQFF. The CDR3 nucleotides read TGTGCCATCAGAGCGGGAGGGCCCAATGAGCAGTTCTTC.

This clonotype was observed a handful of times. V and J are TRBV5-1 and TRBJ2-3; TRBD2 agrees at 12 bases. V lost 0 bases to trimming and J lost 2 bases; unmatched junction nucleotides: 7. Per germline, CDR1 SGHRS and CDR2 YFSETQ. The CDR3 contains 18 residues. CDR3 coding DNA: TGCGCCAGCAGCTTGGCCTTAACTAGCGGGGGGCCCACAGATACGCAGTATTTT. This sequence encodes CASSLALTSGGPTDTQYF.

In this sample, this clonotype turned up a few times. The rearrangement uses TRBV2 and TRBJ2-5; D uncertain. V lost 11 bases and J lost 5, with 6 bases in between. This CDR3 is 9 amino acids long. Germline CDR1 is SNHLY and CDR2 is FYNNEI. The CDR3 loop is CAYGETQYF. The CDR3 DNA is TGTGCCTATGGGGAGACCCAGTACTTC.

This clonotype was recorded a few times. The chain recombines TRBV7-7 with TRBJ1-2, with 8 bases fitting TRBD1. The CDR3 covers 15 residues. Looked up from germline, CDR1 is SSHAT and CDR2 is FNYEAQ (reference sequence). Trimming removed 6 bases from V and 4 bases from J; junction bases left unmatched: 10. The CDR3, as DNA: TGTGCCAGCAGTCCCTACAGGGGGAGCTCCTATGGCTACACCTTC. Amino acid sequence: CASSPYRGSSYGYTF.

A word on this clonotype: Germline is not matched at one junction end, which may reflect a read error. The rearrangement links TRBV20-1 to TRBJ1-1; a weak D match, TRBD1 (6 bases). This CDR3 is 12 amino acids long. Germline values: CDR1 DFQATT, CDR2 SNEGSKA (reference sequence). Here the CDR3 reads CSARTVNTETFF. Here the CDR3 DNA reads TGCAGTGCACGGACAGTGAACACTGAAACTTTCTTT.